What follows is one T cell receptor beta chain and its context. Its antigen is currently unknown. The data were taken from a study of cytomegalovirus exposure and HLA in healthy donors. The PCR employed 60 Vbeta primers together with 13 Jbeta primers. Sequencing was performed with immunoSEQ multiplex PCR; in TCRdb, only in-frame clones are kept and a portion is missing. This repertoire shows 130,000 to 150,000 clones, around 79% found once; its top ten account for around 3%. CDR3 length: 15 residues. Germline values: CDR1 SGHRS, CDR2 YFSETQ. The V end lost 4 bases, the J end lost 5 bases, and 13 bases lay between the germline ends. General study findings and limits: Reported findings show TCR beta sequences accurately forecast HLA-A and HLA-B alleles in most subjects. The records held CMV serostatus as the only immune exposure information. By HLA locus, TCR association rates varied in a later analysis, with DRB1 showing the most and HLA-C the fewest.

Sequencing was performed on PBMCs. The chain links TRBV5-1 to TRBJ1-6, with D maybe TRBD1 (5 bases). The TCR originated in a middle-aged man in good health and CMV-seropositive. The CDR3 region has the DNA TGCGCCAGCAGCCCCACAGGTTCGGATAATTCACCCCTCCACTTT. This translates into CASSPTGSDNSPLHF. Drawing the rest from reference TRBV5-1 and TRBJ1-6, the complete variable domain is KAGVTQTPRYLIKTRGQQVTLSCSPISGHRSVSWYQQTPGQGLQFLFEYFSETQRNKGNFPGRFSGRQFSNSRSEMNVSTLELGDSALYLCASSPTGSDNSPLHFGNGTRLTVT.